Shown below are 27 T cell receptor beta chains from a single sample sequenced in a study of blood T cell repertoires in COVID-19. Sequencing was performed with immunoSEQ multiplex PCR; in TCRdb, only in-frame clones are kept and a portion is missing. The table has fewer than 300,000 clones, roughly 80% seen once. Sample: peripheral blood. The receptor source for this set is a woman aged 65 to 85 with active or convalescent COVID-19.

The chain recombines TRBV7-2 with TRBJ2-1; 9 nucleotides align to TRBD1. J lost 4 bases, V lost 5 bases, and 3 bases had no gene match. The CDR3 contains 14 residues. The germline gives CDR1 SGHTA, CDR2 FQGNSA. CDR3 sequence: CASSQGQGYNEQFF. The CDR3 DNA is TGTGCCAGCAGCCAAGGACAGGGGTACAATGAGCAGTTCTTC. Supplemented by reference TRBV7-2 and TRBJ2-1, the full variable domain reads GAGVSQSPSNKVTEKGKDVELRCDPISGHTALYWYRQSLGQGLEFLIYFQGNSAPDKSGLPSDRFSAERTGGSVSTLTIQRTQQEDSAVYLCASSQGQGYNEQFFGPGTRLTVL.

The chain joins TRBV19 to TRBJ1-3; D gene uncertain. V was shortened by 5 bases and J by 1 base, with 18 bases between the two germline ends. The germline CDR1 and CDR2 sequences are LNHDA and SQIVND (reference sequence). The CDR3 is 17 residues long. The chain's CDR3 is CASSGQTQRLSGNTIYF. The CDR3 DNA sequence: TGTGCCAGTAGTGGGCAGACGCAGCGGTTATCTGGAAACACCATATATTTT.

The chain has TRBV28 and TRBJ1-2; D is undetermined. The CDR3 runs to 13 residues. Trimming took 3 bases from V and 6 from J, leaving 11 bases between them. CDR1 MDHEN and CDR2 SYDVKM come from the germline V gene. Here the CDR3 reads CASSLNVENGYTF. The CDR3 region has the DNA TGTGCCAGCAGTTTGAACGTCGAGAATGGCTACACCTTC.

The gene calls are TRBV19 and TRBJ2-5, with 12 bases aligning to TRBD2. The ends lost 3 bases at V and 4 bases at J; junction bases unmatched: 6. The V gene's germline CDR1 is LNHDA and CDR2 SQIVND (reference sequence). CDR3 length equals 16 residues. CDR3 loop: CASSIGGLAGSETQYF. In DNA, the CDR3 is TGTGCCAGTAGTATTGGCGGACTAGCGGGGTCAGAGACCCAGTACTTC.

This chain uses TRBV5-1 with TRBJ1-2; the match to TRBD1 covers 7 bases. The germline CDR1 and CDR2 sequences are SGHRS and YFSETQ. Trimming took 4 bases from V and 5 from J; bases not matched to a gene: 8. This CDR3 is 14 amino acids long. The CDR3 sequence is CASSQPGTDYGYTF. The CDR3 nucleotides are TGCGCCAGCAGCCAACCCGGGACAGATTATGGCTACACCTTC.

This chain connects TRBV19 to TRBJ2-3; maybe TRBD1 (5 bases). The germline V gene has CDR1 LNHDA and CDR2 SQIVND (reference sequence). The length of the CDR3 is 16 residues. Deletions cut 6 bases from V and 0 bases from J, with 16 bases between. The CDR3 region is CASSPRRQSSTDTQYF. CDR3 nucleotides: TGTGCCAGTAGCCCCCGCAGACAGTCTAGCACAGATACGCAGTATTTT.

The chain joins TRBV6-6 to TRBJ1-6, with a tentative D call TRBD1 (5 bases). The V and J ends lost 4 bases and 5 bases respectively, with 12 bases between them. Per germline, CDR1 MNHNY and CDR2 SVGAGI (reference sequence). The CDR3 runs to 15 residues. The CDR3 spells CASSSRLTDNSPLHF. The CDR3 nucleotides are TGTGCCAGCAGTTCTCGGTTGACAGATAATTCACCCCTCCACTTT.

The genes are TRBV11-1 and TRBJ2-2; D gene unclear. Trimming took off 2 bases at V and 7 bases at J, with 8 bases between the two ends. The CDR3 loop spans 13 amino acids. CDR1 and CDR2 from the germline V gene are SGHAT and FQDESV (reference sequence). The chain's CDR3 is CASSLQPGGELFF. The CDR3 region has the DNA TGTGCCAGCAGCTTACAACCCGGCGGGGAGCTGTTTTTT. Based on the CDR3 plus reference TRBV11-1 and TRBJ2-2, the full variable domain is EAEVAQSPRYKITEKSQAVAFWCDPISGHATLYWYRQILGQGPELLVQFQDESVVDDSQLPKDRFSAERLKGVDSTLKIQPAELGDSAMYLCASSLQPGGELFFGEGSRLTVL.

The J gene is TRBJ1-2, the V gene TRBV5-4, with 7 bases fitting TRBD1. V dropped 4 bases and J dropped 8; count of bases not matched to a gene: 8. The CDR3 is 13 amino acids. The germline V gene encodes CDR1 SGHNT and CDR2 YYREEE (reference sequence). DNA of the CDR3: TGTGCCAGCAGCCGACAGGGACCAGAGGGCTACACCTTC. Translating it yields CASSRQGPEGYTF.

The J gene is TRBJ2-3, the V gene TRBV29-1; the D gene is possibly TRBD2 (6 bases). Germline CDR1 is SQVTM and CDR2 is ANQGSEA. The CDR3 has 13 amino acids. V dropped 8 bases and J dropped 2 bases, with 14 bases sitting between them. DNA for the CDR3: TGCAGCTTGGGACTCCTCCTCACAGATACGCAGTATTTT. Residues: CSLGLLLTDTQYF.

The rearrangement joins TRBV11-3 to TRBJ1-2; 7 nucleotides agree with TRBD1. The CDR3 has 13 amino acids. V lost 5 bases to trimming and J lost 2 bases; unmatched junction nucleotides: 2. CDR1 and CDR2 (germline): SGHNT, YENEEA. CDR3 sequence: CASSRDSNYGYTF. As DNA, the CDR3 is TGTGCCAGCAGCCGGGACAGCAACTATGGCTACACCTTC.

V is TRBV28 and J is TRBJ1-2; perhaps TRBD1 as D (6 bases). This CDR3 is 17 amino acids long. Germline CDR1 and CDR2: MDHEN and SYDVKM. The ends were cut back, 8 bases at V and 0 bases at J, with 22 bases in the middle. The CDR3: CASLPLGRDMSNYGYTF. The DNA for the CDR3 is TGTGCCAGCCTTCCCCTGGGCCGGGACATGTCTAACTATGGCTACACCTTC.

The chain is built from TRBV6-6 and TRBJ1-5; D unresolved. Trimming removed 5 bases at V and 5 bases at J, with 4 bases between. The CDR3 covers 11 residues. Germline V gene data show CDR1 as MNHNY and CDR2 as SVGAGI (reference sequence). DNA for the CDR3: TGTGCCAGCAGTACAGATCAGCCCCAGCATTTT. Its protein is CASSTDQPQHF.

The DNA for the CDR3 is TGTGCCAGTAGTGGGACTGCGAACACCGGGGAGCTGTTTTTT. Translated: CASSGTANTGELFF. V and J are TRBV19 and TRBJ2-2, with D tentatively TRBD2 (6 bases). CDR3 length equals 14 residues. Germline CDR1 is LNHDA and CDR2 is SQIVND (reference sequence). Deletions cut 5 bases from V and 0 bases from J, with 7 bases between.

The rearrangement joins TRBV5-1 to TRBJ2-6; no clear D. The germline gives CDR1 SGHRS, CDR2 YFSETQ. The CDR3 has 14 residues. V was cut by 0 bases and J by 2 bases, with 3 bases left in between. The CDR3 DNA is TGCGCCAGCAGCTTGGAGCCTGGGGCCAACGTCCTGACTTTC. Encoded protein: CASSLEPGANVLTF.

The chain couples TRBV28 to TRBJ2-7; the match to TRBD2 covers 10 bases. Trimming cost V 6 bases and J 6 bases; bases outside gene matches: 17. Germline lookup yields CDR1 MDHEN and CDR2 SYDVKM. The CDR3 sequence is 17 residues long. The CDR3 nucleotides are TGTGCCAGCAGCCGACCTATAGGAGCGGGAGGGCCCCTCGAGCAGTACTTC. Translation gives CASSRPIGAGGPLEQYF.

The V gene is TRBV2, the J gene TRBJ2-5; a weak D match, TRBD1 (6 bases). CDR1 is SNHLY and CDR2 is FYNNEI in the germline V gene. The V end was cut by 6 bases, the J end by 5 bases, with 16 bases between. This CDR3 is 14 amino acids long. CDR3 residues: CASSLNREVETQYF. The CDR3 DNA reads TGTGCCAGCAGCCTGAACAGGGAAGTCGAGACCCAGTACTTC.

This clone was observed a handful of times. The chain employs TRBV27 and TRBJ1-6; the D gene is possibly TRBD1 (5 bases). Trimming stripped 4 bases from V and 10 bases from J, with 14 bases between. This CDR3 has 14 residues. CDR1 is MNHEY and CDR2 is SMNVEV in the germline V gene (reference sequence). The CDR3 DNA sequence: TGTGCCAGCAGTTCCCGGGAGGGACGCTCACCCCTCCACTTT. It codes for CASSSREGRSPLHF.

This chain uses TRBV4-1 with TRBJ2-5, with TRBD2 matching over 9 bases. This CDR3 has 16 residues. J gave up 2 bases and V 4 bases, and 8 bases lay outside the gene matches. Per germline, CDR1 MGHRA and CDR2 YSYEKL. The CDR3 loop is CASSPADSGGQETQYF. The CDR3 DNA follows: TGCGCCAGCAGCCCCGCCGACAGCGGGGGGCAAGAGACCCAGTACTTC.

The gene calls are TRBV10-2 and TRBJ1-2; a possible D gene is TRBD1 (5 bases). Trimming took off 3 bases at V and 6 bases at J, with 8 bases between the two ends. The CDR3 is 12 amino acids. Germline-derived CDR1 and CDR2 are WSHSY and SAAADI. The CDR3 region is CASSDPGNGYTF. Written as DNA, the CDR3 is TGCGCCAGCAGTGACCCAGGGAATGGCTACACCTTC.

Only a few counts were recorded for this clone. V gene TRBV5-4 combines with J gene TRBJ1-6; D possibly corresponds to TRBD1 (6 bases). Germline CDR1 reads SGHNT; CDR2 reads YYREEE (reference sequence). This CDR3 comprises 16 residues. The germline V and J ends were trimmed by 4 bases and 0 bases, with 11 bases remaining between them. The CDR3 region has the DNA TGTGCCAGCAGCACCGGACAGAGCTCCTATAATTCACCCCTCCACTTT. Its translation is CASSTGQSSYNSPLHF. The complete variable domain, with remaining parts taken from reference TRBV5-4 and TRBJ1-6, reads ETGVTQSPTHLIKTRGQQVTLRCSSQSGHNTVSWYQQALGQGPQFIFQYYREEENGRGNFPPRFSGLQFPNYSSELNVNALELDDSALYLCASSTGQSSYNSPLHFGNGTRLTVT.

The J gene is TRBJ1-2, the V gene TRBV6-5; 8 nucleotides line up with TRBD1. The V and J ends lost 6 bases and 4 bases, in that order; junction bases with no gene match: 4. CDR3 length: 13 amino acids. Germline-derived CDR1 and CDR2 are MNHEY and SVGAGI. The CDR3 here is CASRDRGAYGYTF. The CDR3 nucleotides are TGTGCCAGCAGAGACAGGGGTGCCTATGGCTACACCTTC.

This clone came up a few times. The chain uses TRBV19 and TRBJ2-3; TRBD2 aligns across 12 bases. The CDR3 loop spans 17 amino acids. Germline lookup yields CDR1 LNHDA and CDR2 SQIVND (reference sequence). V shed 5 bases and J 6 bases; nucleotides not matched to a gene: 12. In DNA form, the CDR3 reads TGTGCCAGTAGTTCCGTGCGACTAGCGGGAGTATCGGATACGCAGTATTTT. Protein product: CASSSVRLAGVSDTQYF.

The chain recombines TRBV27 with TRBJ2-5; TRBD1 aligns across 12 bases. V lost 0 bases to trimming and J lost 4 bases; unmatched junction nucleotides: 3. Germline CDR1 and CDR2: MNHEY and SMNVEV (reference sequence). The CDR3 length is 16 residues. CDR3 DNA: TGTGCCAGCAGTTTATCGGGGACAGGGGGCGTAGAGACCCAGTACTTC. Protein sequence: CASSLSGTGGVETQYF.

V usage is TRBV12-5 and J usage is TRBJ2-3; 7 bases map to TRBD2. This CDR3 contains 14 residues. The junction had 5 bases not matched to a gene; V was cut back by 4 bases and J by 4 bases. Germline CDR1 and CDR2: LGHNT and FRNRAP. The CDR3 reads CASGSPGRADTQYF. CDR3 sequence (DNA): TGTGCTAGTGGTTCGCCAGGGAGGGCAGATACGCAGTATTTT.

The CDR3 protein is CASSTDINYGYTF. The CDR3 DNA follows: TGCGCCAGCAGCACGGACATTAACTATGGCTACACCTTC. The chain links TRBV5-1 to TRBJ1-2; the D gene is possibly TRBD1 (5 bases). Germline lookup yields CDR1 SGHRS and CDR2 YFSETQ. V shed 4 bases and J shed 1 base, with 8 bases lying between them. The CDR3 is 13 amino acids.

This clone has a single count. The J gene is TRBJ2-7, the V gene TRBV4-1; 14 nucleotides line up with TRBD2. This CDR3 is built from 19 residues. Germline V lookup: CDR1 MGHRA, CDR2 YSYEKL. Germline trimming cut 3 bases from V and 2 bases from J; bases unmatched to any gene: 12. The CDR3 loop reads CASSQGPGTSGRKAYEQYF. As DNA, the CDR3 is TGCGCCAGCAGCCAGGGGCCAGGGACTAGCGGGAGAAAGGCCTACGAGCAGTACTTC.